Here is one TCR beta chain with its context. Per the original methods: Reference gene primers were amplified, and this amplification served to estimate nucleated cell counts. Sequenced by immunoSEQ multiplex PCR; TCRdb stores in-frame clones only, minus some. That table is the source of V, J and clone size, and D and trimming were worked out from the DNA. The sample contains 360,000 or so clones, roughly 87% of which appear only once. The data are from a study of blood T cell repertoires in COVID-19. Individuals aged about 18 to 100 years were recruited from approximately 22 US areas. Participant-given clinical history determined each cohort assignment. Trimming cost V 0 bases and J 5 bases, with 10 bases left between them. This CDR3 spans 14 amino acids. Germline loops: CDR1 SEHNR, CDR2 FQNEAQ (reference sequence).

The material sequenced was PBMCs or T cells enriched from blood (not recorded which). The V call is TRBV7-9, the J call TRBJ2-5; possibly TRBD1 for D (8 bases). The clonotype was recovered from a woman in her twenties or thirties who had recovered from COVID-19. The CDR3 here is CASSLAQGGETQYF. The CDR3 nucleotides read TGTGCCAGCAGCTTAGCACAGGGGGGGGAGACCCAGTACTTC.